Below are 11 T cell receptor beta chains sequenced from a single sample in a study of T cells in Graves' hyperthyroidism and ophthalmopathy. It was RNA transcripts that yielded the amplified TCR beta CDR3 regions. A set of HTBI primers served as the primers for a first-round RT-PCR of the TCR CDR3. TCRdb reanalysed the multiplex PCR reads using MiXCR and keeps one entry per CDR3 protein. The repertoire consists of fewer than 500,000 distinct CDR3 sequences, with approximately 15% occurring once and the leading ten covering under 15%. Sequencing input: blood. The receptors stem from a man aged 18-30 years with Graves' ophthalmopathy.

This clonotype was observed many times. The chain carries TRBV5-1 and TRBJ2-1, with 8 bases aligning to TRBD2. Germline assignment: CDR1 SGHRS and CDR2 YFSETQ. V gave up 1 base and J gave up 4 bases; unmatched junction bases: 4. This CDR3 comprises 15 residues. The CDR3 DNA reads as TGCGCCAGCAGCTTGAACAGCGGGAGTTACAATGAGCAGTTCTTC. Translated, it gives CASSLNSGSYNEQFF.

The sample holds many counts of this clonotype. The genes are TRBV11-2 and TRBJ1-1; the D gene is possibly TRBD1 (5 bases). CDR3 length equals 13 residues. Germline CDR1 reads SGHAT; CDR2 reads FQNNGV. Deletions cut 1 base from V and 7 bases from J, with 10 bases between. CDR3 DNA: TGTGCCAGCAGCTTAGCCCCCGACAGTGAAGCTTTCTTT. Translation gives CASSLAPDSEAFF.

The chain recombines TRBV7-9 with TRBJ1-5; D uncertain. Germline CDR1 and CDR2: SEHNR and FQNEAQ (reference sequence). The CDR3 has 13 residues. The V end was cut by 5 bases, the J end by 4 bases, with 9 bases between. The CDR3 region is CASSRPPNQPQHF. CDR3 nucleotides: TGTGCCAGCAGCCGCCCCCCGAATCAGCCCCAGCATTTT.

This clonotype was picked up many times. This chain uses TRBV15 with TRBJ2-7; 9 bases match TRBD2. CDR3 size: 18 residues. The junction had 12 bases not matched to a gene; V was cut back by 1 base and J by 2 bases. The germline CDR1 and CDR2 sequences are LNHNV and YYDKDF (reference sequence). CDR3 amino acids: CATSRGEALAGAPYEQYF. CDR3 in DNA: TGTGCCACCAGCAGAGGAGAGGCCTTAGCGGGAGCTCCCTACGAGCAGTACTTC. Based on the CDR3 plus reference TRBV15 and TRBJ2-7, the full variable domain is DAMVIQNPRYQVTQFGKPVTLSCSQTLNHNVMYWYQQKSSQAPKLLFHYYDKDFNNEADTPDNFQSRRPNTSFCFLDIRSPGLGDTAMYLCATSRGEALAGAPYEQYFGPGTRLTVT.

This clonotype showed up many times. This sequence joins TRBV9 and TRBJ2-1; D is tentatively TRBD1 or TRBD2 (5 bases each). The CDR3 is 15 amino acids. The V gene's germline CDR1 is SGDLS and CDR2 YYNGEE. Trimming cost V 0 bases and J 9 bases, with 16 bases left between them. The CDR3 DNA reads TGTGCCAGCAGCGTAGGCCTGGACGGGGCCGGTGAGCAGTTCTTC. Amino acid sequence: CASSVGLDGAGEQFF.

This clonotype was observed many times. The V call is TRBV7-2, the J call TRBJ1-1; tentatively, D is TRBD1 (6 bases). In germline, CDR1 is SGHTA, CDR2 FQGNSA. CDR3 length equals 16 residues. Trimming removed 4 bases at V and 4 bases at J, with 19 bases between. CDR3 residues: CASSSPPGQWGTEAFF. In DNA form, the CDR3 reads TGTGCCAGCAGCTCTCCTCCGGGACAATGGGGCACTGAAGCTTTCTTT. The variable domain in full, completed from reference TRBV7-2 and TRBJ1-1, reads GAGVSQSPSNKVTEKGKDVELRCDPISGHTALYWYRQSLGQGLEFLIYFQGNSAPDKSGLPSDRFSAERTGGSVSTLTIQRTQQEDSAVYLCASSSPPGQWGTEAFFGQGTRLTVV.

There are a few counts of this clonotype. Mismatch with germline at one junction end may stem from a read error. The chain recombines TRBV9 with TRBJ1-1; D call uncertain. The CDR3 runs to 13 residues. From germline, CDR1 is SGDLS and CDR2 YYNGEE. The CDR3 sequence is CASSVETSTETFF. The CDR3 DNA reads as TGTGCCAGCAGCGTAGAGACGAGCACTGAAACTTTCTTT.

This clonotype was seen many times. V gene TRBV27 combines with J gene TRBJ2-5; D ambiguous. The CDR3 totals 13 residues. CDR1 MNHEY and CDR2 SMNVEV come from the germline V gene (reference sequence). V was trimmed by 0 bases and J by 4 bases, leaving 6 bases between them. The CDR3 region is CASSLSRRETQYF. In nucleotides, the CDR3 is TGTGCCAGCAGTTTATCCAGGAGAGAGACCCAGTACTTC.

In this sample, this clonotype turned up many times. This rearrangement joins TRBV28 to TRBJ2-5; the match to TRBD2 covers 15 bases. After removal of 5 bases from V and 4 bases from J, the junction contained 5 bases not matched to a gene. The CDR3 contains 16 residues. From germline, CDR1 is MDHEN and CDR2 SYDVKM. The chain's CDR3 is CASSPGTSGRIETQYF. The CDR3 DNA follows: TGTGCCAGCAGTCCCGGGACTAGCGGGAGGATAGAGACCCAGTACTTC.

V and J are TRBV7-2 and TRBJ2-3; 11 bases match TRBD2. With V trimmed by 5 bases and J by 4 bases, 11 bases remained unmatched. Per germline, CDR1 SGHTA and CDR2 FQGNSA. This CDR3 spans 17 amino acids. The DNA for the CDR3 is TGTGCCAGCAGCGACCCTCTAGCGGGGGGTCGGGCAGATACGCAGTATTTT. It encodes CASSDPLAGGRADTQYF. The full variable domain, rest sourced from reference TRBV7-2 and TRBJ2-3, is GAGVSQSPSNKVTEKGKDVELRCDPISGHTALYWYRQSLGQGLEFLIYFQGNSAPDKSGLPSDRFSAERTGGSVSTLTIQRTQQEDSAVYLCASSDPLAGGRADTQYFGPGTRLTVL.

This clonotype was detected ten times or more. CDR3 sequence: CSVHGQRQETQYF. Written as DNA, the CDR3 is TGCAGCGTCCACGGACAGCGTCAAGAGACCCAGTACTTC. V is TRBV29-1 and J is TRBJ2-5; a possible D gene is TRBD1 (6 bases). Germline V gene lookup returns CDR1 SQVTM and CDR2 ANQGSEA. This CDR3 comprises 13 residues. V gave up 6 bases and J gave up 2 bases, with 13 bases separating them.